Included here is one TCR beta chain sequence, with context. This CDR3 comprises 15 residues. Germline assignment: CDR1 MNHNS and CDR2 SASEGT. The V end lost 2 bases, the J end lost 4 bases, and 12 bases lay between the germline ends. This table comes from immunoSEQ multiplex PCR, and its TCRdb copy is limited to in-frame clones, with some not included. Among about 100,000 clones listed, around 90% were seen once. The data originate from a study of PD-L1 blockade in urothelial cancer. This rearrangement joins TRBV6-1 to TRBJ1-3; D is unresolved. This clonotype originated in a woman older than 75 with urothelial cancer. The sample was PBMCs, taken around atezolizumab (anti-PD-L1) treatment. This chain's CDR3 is CASSEKRAIGNTIYF. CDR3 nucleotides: TGTGCCAGCAGTGAAAAGAGGGCTATCGGAAACACCATATATTTT.